This T cell receptor (beta chain) was recovered during a study of CD8 T cells in ankylosing spondylitis. Study conclusions and caveats: A TCR beta motif of under 10 highly homologous variants appeared characteristic of ankylosing spondylitis blood. Reported data indicate significant enrichment of disease-linked clones within matched ankylosing spondylitis synovial fluid. Disease-associated clonotypes exhibited CD8+ identity and were relatively infrequent in peripheral blood. In synovial fluid and blood from reactive arthritis, some motif variants were previously reported.

This clonotype occurred once. Antigen unknown. This CDR3 comprises 15 residues. V was clipped by 0 bases and J by 6 bases, with 14 bases between them. Germline CDR1 reads DFQATT; CDR2 reads SNEGSKA (reference sequence). The TCR beta libraries were generated through quantitative 5'-RACE incorporating molecular barcodes. TCRdb fed the 5' RACE reads into MiXCR, producing one record per CDR3 protein. The table has about 390,000 distinct CDR3 sequences, approximately 20% seen once. The sequenced sample consisted of blood, either unsorted or a sorted T cell fraction (not recorded which). This receptor was obtained from a male donor with ankylosing spondylitis. V usage is TRBV20-1 and J usage is TRBJ1-4; no reliable D call. The CDR3 loop reads CSARDPLTIYEKLFF. The CDR3 coding sequence is TGCAGTGCTAGAGACCCGCTGACAATATATGAAAAACTGTTTTTT.